The 22 T cell receptor beta chains given below trace back to one sample, sequenced in a study of blood T cell repertoires in COVID-19. Measured with immunoSEQ multiplex PCR; TCRdb has only the in-frame clones, and not every one. The sample has 150,000 to 200,000 clones, about 83% seen once. Material for sequencing was peripheral blood. The receptor source for this set is a woman under 30 who had recovered from COVID-19.

The gene calls are TRBV5-1 and TRBJ1-2; 9 nucleotides align to TRBD1. The CDR3 consists of 13 residues. V lost 2 bases, J lost 5 bases, and 1 base stayed unmatched. Germline values: CDR1 SGHRS, CDR2 YFSETQ. CDR3 in amino acids: CASSFDRGYGYTF. The CDR3 DNA reads as TGCGCCAGCAGCTTCGACAGGGGGTATGGCTACACCTTC.

The V call is TRBV6-2 or TRBV6-3, the J call TRBJ2-1; D is ambiguous. V lost 2 bases and J lost 10, with 6 bases in between. CDR3 length: 11 amino acids. Germline lookup yields CDR1 MNHEY and CDR2 SVGEGT. CDR3 in DNA: TGTGCCAGCAGTTACCCCCAAGAGCAGTTCTTC. It yields the protein CASSYPQEQFF.

V and J are TRBV19 and TRBJ1-5, with D maybe TRBD1 (6 bases). CDR1 and CDR2 (germline): LNHDA, SQIVND (reference sequence). Trimming removed 3 bases from V and 3 bases from J, with 18 bases in between. The CDR3 has 17 residues. The CDR3 here is CASSILLTGHDNQPQHF. In DNA, the CDR3 is TGTGCCAGTAGTATCCTCTTGACAGGTCATGACAATCAGCCCCAGCATTTT.

This rearrangement joins TRBV2 to TRBJ2-7, with D possibly matching TRBD1 (5 bases). This CDR3 contains 16 residues. Germline CDR1 is SNHLY and CDR2 is FYNNEI. Trimming stripped 2 bases from V and 3 bases from J, with 17 bases between. For the CDR3, the DNA is TGTGCCAGCAGTGAATCTGGGGCCCGTCGATTCTACGAGCAGTACGTC. Amino acids: CASSESGARRFYEQYV.

CDR3 region: CASSKQTGQSSGNTIYF. The CDR3 coding sequence is TGTGCCAGCAGCAAACAGACAGGACAGAGCTCTGGAAACACCATATATTTT. This rearrangement joins TRBV7-2 to TRBJ1-3; D perhaps matches TRBD1 (6 bases). Deletions cut 5 bases from V and 0 bases from J, with 17 bases between. Germline V gives CDR1 SGHTA, CDR2 FQGNSA. The CDR3 is 17 residues long.

The chain employs TRBV29-1 and TRBJ1-5; TRBD1 matches 8 bases. V shed 6 bases and J 7 bases; nucleotides not matched to a gene: 8. The CDR3 length is 13 residues. Germline CDR1 and CDR2: SQVTM and ANQGSEA. The CDR3 protein is CSVAQGVGQPQHF. As DNA, the CDR3 is TGCAGCGTAGCACAGGGGGTAGGGCAGCCCCAGCATTTT. Looking up the rest from reference TRBV29-1 and TRBJ1-5 gives the full variable domain: SAVISQKPSRDICQRGTSLTIQCQVDSQVTMMFWYRQQPGQSLTLIATANQGSEATYESGFVIDKFPISRPNLTFSTLTVSNMSPEDSSIYLCSVAQGVGQPQHFGDGTRLSIL.

The chain is built from TRBV15 and TRBJ2-7; D remains ambiguous. Looked up from germline, CDR1 is LNHNV and CDR2 is YYDKDF (reference sequence). The CDR3 sequence is 12 residues long. The V gene lost 1 base and the J gene lost 5 bases, with 6 bases spanning the gap. CDR3 amino acids: CATSRVGDEQYF. In DNA, the CDR3 is TGTGCCACCAGCAGAGTTGGAGACGAGCAGTACTTC. Full variable domain (rest looked up from reference TRBV15 and TRBJ2-7): DAMVIQNPRYQVTQFGKPVTLSCSQTLNHNVMYWYQQKSSQAPKLLFHYYDKDFNNEADTPDNFQSRRPNTSFCFLDIRSPGLGDTAMYLCATSRVGDEQYFGPGTRLTVT.

In this sample, this clone turned up a few times. The rearrangement links TRBV19 to TRBJ2-7; a possible D gene is TRBD1 (5 bases). The length of the CDR3 is 10 residues. Germline CDR1 is LNHDA and CDR2 is SQIVND (reference sequence). Trimming cost V 7 bases and J 4 bases, with 5 bases left between them. In nucleotides, the CDR3 is TGTGCCAGTACAGGGTACGAGCAGTACGTC. Translating gives CASTGYEQYV.

J is TRBJ2-7 and V is TRBV9, with 8 bases that match TRBD2. This CDR3 has 16 amino acids. After removal of 0 bases from V and 2 bases from J, the junction contained 7 bases not matched to a gene. Germline assignment: CDR1 SGDLS and CDR2 YYNGEE. CDR3 sequence reads: CASSVVPGTRAYEQYF. The CDR3 nucleotides read TGTGCCAGCAGCGTAGTCCCCGGGACTAGAGCCTACGAGCAGTACTTC.

This clone has a handful of counts. The V call is TRBV10-3, the J call TRBJ2-1, with D tentatively TRBD1 (5 bases). The CDR3 covers 15 residues. V dropped 2 bases and J dropped 6 bases, with 14 bases sitting between them. Germline CDR1 and CDR2: ENHRY and SYGVKD. This CDR3 reads CAISEGHNLGNEQFF. In nucleotides, the CDR3 is TGTGCCATCAGTGAGGGACATAATCTAGGCAATGAGCAGTTCTTC.

This clone was counted a single time. This chain links TRBV29-1 with TRBJ1-1; D may be TRBD1 (5 bases). The CDR3 spans 13 residues. Trimming removed 6 bases from V and 3 bases from J, with 14 bases in between. Germline V lookup: CDR1 SQVTM, CDR2 ANQGSEA. In DNA, the CDR3 is TGCAGCGTGGACCCAGGGAGGGACACTGAAGCTTTCTTT. It encodes CSVDPGRDTEAFF.

The V and J genes are TRBV24-1 and TRBJ1-2, with 7 bases aligning to TRBD1. The CDR3 contains 15 residues. V shed 3 bases and J 7 bases; nucleotides not matched to a gene: 10. Per the germline V gene, CDR1 is KGHDR and CDR2 is SFDVKD. CDR3 DNA: TGTGCCACCAGTGATAGCCGACAGGGCACGAGTGGCTACACCTTC. It encodes CATSDSRQGTSGYTF.

The gene calls are TRBV10-3 and TRBJ2-2; the match to TRBD2 covers 7 bases. Germline V gene lookup returns CDR1 ENHRY and CDR2 SYGVKD. The CDR3 has 16 residues. J lost 0 bases, V lost 0 bases, and 1 base had no gene match. Here the CDR3 DNA reads TGTGCCATCAGTGAGTCGGGGGGGTCGAACACCGGGGAGCTGTTTTTT. This encodes CAISESGGSNTGELFF.

The chain's CDR3 is CASSAASSYEQYV. For the CDR3, the DNA is TGTGCCAGCTCTGCGGCAAGCTCCTACGAGCAGTACGTC. The rearrangement links TRBV13 to TRBJ2-7; unclear D gene. The V end lost 8 bases, the J end lost 0 bases, and 11 bases lay between the germline ends. CDR3 size: 13 residues. Germline V gives CDR1 PRHDT, CDR2 FYEKMQ (reference sequence).

The chain combines TRBV15 with TRBJ1-4; 8 nucleotides match TRBD1. V lost 5 bases to trimming and J lost 10 bases; unmatched junction nucleotides: 9. CDR3 size: 14 residues. CDR1 LNHNV and CDR2 YYDKDF come from the germline V gene (reference sequence). CDR3 sequence: CATSGRGQRGKLFF. CDR3 sequence (DNA): TGTGCCACCAGCGGCAGGGGGCAAAGAGGAAAACTGTTTTTT.

The chain has TRBV4-3 and TRBJ2-3; D may be TRBD2 (5 bases). V gave up 4 bases and J gave up 1 base, with 12 bases separating them. CDR3 length equals 15 residues. Per the germline V gene, CDR1 is LGHNA and CDR2 is YSLEER. CDR3 in amino acids: CASSPGISGTDTQYF. Here the CDR3 DNA reads TGCGCCAGCAGCCCGGGGATTTCGGGCACAGATACGCAGTATTTT.

The rearrangement joins TRBV11-1 to TRBJ2-5, with 13 positions matching TRBD2. The V gene end was trimmed by 2 bases and the J gene end by 5 bases; junction bases not matched to a gene: 5. The CDR3 is 16 amino acids. The germline gives CDR1 SGHAT, CDR2 FQDESV (reference sequence). The DNA of the CDR3 is TGTGCCAGCAGCTTAACTAGCGGGGGGGCCTCGGAGACCCAGTACTTC. Amino acids: CASSLTSGGASETQYF.

The rearrangement uses TRBV5-1 and TRBJ2-7; 9 nucleotides align to TRBD1. Germline-derived CDR1 and CDR2 are SGHRS and YFSETQ. The J segment lost 6 bases and the V segment lost 4 bases, leaving 11 bases of the junction unmatched. The CDR3 covers 15 residues. The CDR3, as DNA: TGCGCCAGCAGCCCTTCGACAGGGGGGACCGGCGAGCAGTACTTC. Protein product: CASSPSTGGTGEQYF. The full variable domain, completed using reference TRBV5-1 and TRBJ2-7, is KAGVTQTPRYLIKTRGQQVTLSCSPISGHRSVSWYQQTPGQGLQFLFEYFSETQRNKGNFPGRFSGRQFSNSRSEMNVSTLELGDSALYLCASSPSTGGTGEQYFGPGTRLTVT.

This clone was seen a few times. This chain's CDR3 is CAIRGAGENEQYF. As DNA, the CDR3 is TGTGCCATCAGGGGTGCGGGAGAGAACGAGCAGTACTTC. This chain connects TRBV7-9 to TRBJ2-7, with D maybe TRBD2 (7 bases). Trimming stripped 10 bases from V and 5 bases from J, with 18 bases between. The CDR3 totals 13 residues. Germline CDR1 SEHNR, CDR2 FQNEAQ (reference sequence).

This clone was counted only a few times. Other DNA sequences in this sample translate to the same CDR3. V is TRBV24-1 and J is TRBJ1-4, with 8 bases that match TRBD1. Germline V lookup: CDR1 KGHDR, CDR2 SFDVKD. Trimming cost V 3 bases and J 5 bases; bases outside gene matches: 4. The CDR3 runs 15 residues. The CDR3 nucleotides are TGTGCCACCAGTGATGGGCAGGGGGCAAATGAAAAACTGTTTTTT. Translation gives CATSDGQGANEKLFF.

This rearrangement joins TRBV5-4 to TRBJ2-3; TRBD2 matches 8 bases. V lost 0 bases, J lost 4 bases, and 1 base stayed unmatched. The length of the CDR3 is 14 residues. CDR1 and CDR2 from the germline V gene are SGHNT and YYREEE (reference sequence). CDR3 coding DNA: TGTGCCAGCAGCTTGGGACTAGCGCCAGATACGCAGTATTTT. This gives the protein CASSLGLAPDTQYF.

The chain has TRBV5-1 and TRBJ2-3; 14 nucleotides line up with TRBD2. Germline-derived CDR1 and CDR2 are SGHRS and YFSETQ. This CDR3 is built from 16 residues. The V segment lost 4 bases and the J segment 4 bases; nucleotides outside the gene matches: 5. CDR3 DNA: TGCGCCAGCAGCCCCGGACTAGCGGGGGGCTCAGATACGCAGTATTTT. Its protein is CASSPGLAGGSDTQYF.